This TCR beta chain appears in the sequencing data of a study of PD-1 blockade in classical Hodgkin lymphoma. Study results and limitations: Complete responders' baseline diversity resembled that of newly diagnosed patients. Patients who initiated nivolumab within 1 year of ASCT were excluded.

The V end was cut by 6 bases, the J end by 2 bases, with 15 bases between. The CDR3 totals 15 residues. Germline assignment: CDR1 MNHEY and CDR2 SVGAGI. Profiling relied on immunoSEQ multiplex PCR, and the TCRdb table lists in-frame clones only, not all of them. The profile shows around 91,000 clones, under 90% of them singletons. A note on this clone: Its antigen is currently unknown.

Every single patient, without exception, relapsed after autologous stem cell transplantation, and brentuximab vedotin exposure varied. The material sequenced was peripheral blood mononuclear cells (PBMCs), taken at baseline. The TCR sequence derives from a human donor with classical Hodgkin lymphoma. The chain uses TRBV6-5 and TRBJ2-3; D perhaps matches TRBD2 (5 bases). The chain's CDR3 is CASSPGEGLTDTQYF. For the CDR3, the DNA is TGTGCCAGCAGCCCCGGAGAGGGTCTCACAGATACGCAGTATTTT.